Listed below are T cell receptor beta chains from one sample, sequenced in a study of cytomegalovirus exposure and HLA in healthy donors. The protocol was immunoSEQ multiplex PCR, while the TCRdb copy is restricted to in-frame clones and leaves out a portion. The repertoire consists of fewer than 200,000 clones, with around 80% occurring once and the leading ten covering about 2%. Sample: PBMCs. The receptors were sampled from a man aged 35 to 55 in good health and CMV-seronegative. Each CDR3 is given with its conserved first and last residue. The D gene is left open where the match is weak. Not every row has a clone size; where given, it reads once, few, many or a size class.

v_call cdr3_length clone_size d_call cdr3_aa
TRBV19 18 - TRBD1 CASSIERRGTGLLDEQFF
TRBV29-1 14 few TRBD2 CSVRLAGDTGELFF
TRBV7-9 13 few TRBD2 CASSSSSGRLGFF
TRBV5-1 12 few - CASSPGGEKLFF
TRBV27 15 - TRBD1 CASSFPTGAGGVAFF
TRBV9 12 - - CASSPPYTEAFF
TRBV5-4 16 once TRBD2 CASSLPGGRRPNEQFF
TRBV28 12 - - CASSLPPDTQYF
TRBV5-5 17 few - CASSLIGLTRVNNEQFF
TRBV23-1 15 - - CASSQSRQVNEKLFF
TRBV11-1 14 - - CASSLGGRANVLTF
TRBV18 14 - - CASSPRELHTEAFF
TRBV9 15 - TRBD2 CASSVRLAAYNEQFF
TRBV7-9 12 - - CASSSQGYEQFF
TRBV10-3 16 - - CAIRPVGSSGANVLTF
TRBV19 15 once TRBD2 CASSIAASGADTQYF
TRBV27 15 few TRBD1 CASSLERGHQETQYF
TRBV7-6 21 - TRBD1 CASSPVPPPGQGGAGANVLTF
TRBV27 17 - TRBD2 CASSFAGGPWTKNIQYF
TRBV28 16 - TRBD2 CASPPLAGSGGGEQYF
TRBV6-1 14 few TRBD1 CASRLTGGNQPQHF
TRBV25-1 13 - - CASSDLAQETQYF
TRBV27 14 - TRBD1 CASSDRDHTDTQYF
TRBV28 15 - TRBD1 CASSFWTGGSQPQHF